This T cell receptor (beta chain) appears in the sequencing data of a study of cytomegalovirus exposure and HLA in healthy donors. Researchers ran the PCR with 60 Vbeta and 13 Jbeta primers. Sequenced by immunoSEQ multiplex PCR; TCRdb stores in-frame clones only, minus some. This table holds 90,000 to 140,000 clones, 78% found once. V gave up 0 bases and J gave up 6 bases, with 15 bases separating them. Germline V gives CDR1 SGHKS, CDR2 YYEKEE (reference sequence). There are 15 residues in the CDR3. Comment on this clone: Its antigen is not known.

The study, taken as a whole, reports: A few V segments could not be told apart, such as TRBV6-2 and TRBV6-3, and were left out.

This clonotype originated in a man younger than 40 in good health and CMV-seronegative. The chain recombines TRBV5-5 with TRBJ1-2, with D possibly matching TRBD1 (5 bases). Sequenced sample: PBMCs. The CDR3 sequence is CASSLEPGPAHGYTF. CDR3 coding DNA: TGTGCCAGCAGCTTGGAACCAGGGCCTGCCCATGGCTACACCTTC. The full variable domain, its missing parts supplied by reference TRBV5-5 and TRBJ1-2, is DAGVTQSPTHLIKTRGQQVTLRCSPISGHKSVSWYQQVLGQGPQFIFQYYEKEERGRGNFPDRFSARQFPNYSSELNVNALLLGDSALYLCASSLEPGPAHGYTFGSGTRLTVV.